A single sample is the source of the 18 T cell receptor beta chains below, sequenced in a study of CXCR3-negative and CXCR3-positive naive CD8 T cells. It was by 5' RACE with UMI labels that the TRB cDNA libraries were prepared. TCRdb reprocessed the 5' RACE reads; each CDR3 protein has one entry and no DNA is given. The repertoire table contains roughly 99,000 distinct CDR3 sequences. Study-wide results and limits: Comparison of naive cells showed more hydrophobic TRB CDR3s in CXCR3-positive than in CXCR3-negative naive cells.

The antigens of these receptors remain unknown. The sample comprised naive CXCR3+ CD8+ T cells from blood. Subset in this sample: CD45RO-CCR7+CD27+CD95- naive CD8+ T cells expressing CXCR3 (TNR3+). These receptors were taken from a human donor in good health. Some clones in this sample may be carry-over from other donors' samples.

The chain has TRBV28 and TRBJ2-5; TCRdb outputs TRBD2, but without DNA this stays unchecked. The CDR3 contains 17 residues. Germline CDR1 MDHEN, CDR2 SYDVKM. The CDR3: CASSSLSGGLDGETQYF. The full variable domain, in which reference TRBV28 and TRBJ2-5 provide the parts outside the CDR3, is DVKVTQSSRYLVKRTGEKVFLECVQDMDHENMFWYRQDPGLGLRLIYFSYDVKMKEKGDIPEGYSVSREKKERFSLILESASTNQTSMYLCASSSLSGGLDGETQYFGPGTRLLVL.

The V call is TRBV7-9, the J call TRBJ1-6; TCRdb picks TRBD1, but there is no DNA to check that call. The CDR3 covers 16 residues. Germline-derived CDR1 and CDR2 are SEHNR and FQNEAQ (reference sequence). The CDR3 reads CASSHTSGRENSPLHF.

This sequence joins TRBV20-1 and TRBJ2-5. The CDR3 is made up of 13 amino acids. CDR1 is DFQATT and CDR2 is SNEGSKA in the germline V gene (reference sequence). This CDR3 is CSAIAGYQETQYF.

This chain connects TRBV4-3 to TRBJ2-1; TCRdb lists TRBD1, though no DNA is available to test this call. The CDR3 is made up of 14 amino acids. Germline values: CDR1 LGHNA, CDR2 YSLEER. The CDR3: CASSQELGDYEQFF.

CDR3 amino acids: CASSQLNPRVTTARGYTF. The chain couples TRBV14 to TRBJ1-2; TCRdb outputs TRBD1, but without DNA this stays unchecked. Germline CDR1 and CDR2: SGHDN and FVKESK. This CDR3 contains 18 residues.

This sequence joins TRBV29-1 and TRBJ2-5; without DNA, the TCRdb call of TRBD2 cannot be checked. Germline V gene sequence: CDR1 SQVTM, CDR2 ANQGSEA. This CDR3 contains 14 residues. CDR3 amino acids: CSVPAWGGQETQYF. Supplemented by reference TRBV29-1 and TRBJ2-5, the full variable domain reads SAVISQKPSRDICQRGTSLTIQCQVDSQVTMMFWYRQQPGQSLTLIATANQGSEATYESGFVIDKFPISRPNLTFSTLTVSNMSPEDSSIYLCSVPAWGGQETQYFGPGTRLLVL.

The chain is built from TRBV29-1 and TRBJ1-2; checking the TCRdb D call of TRBD1 is not possible without DNA. This CDR3 contains 15 residues. Germline CDR1 and CDR2: SQVTM and ANQGSEA. The CDR3 reads CSVDGGGQGNFGYTF.

The V call is TRBV20-1, the J call TRBJ2-5; TCRdb selects TRBD1, and the lack of DNA leaves this call unchecked. Per germline, CDR1 DFQATT and CDR2 SNEGSKA (reference sequence). The length of the CDR3 is 13 residues. CDR3 region: CSAPRDRRETQYF.

This chain's CDR3 is CSVETPGWDEQFF. The V call is TRBV29-1, the J call TRBJ2-1; TCRdb names TRBD1, which stays unverified in the absence of DNA. Germline-derived CDR1 and CDR2 are SQVTM and ANQGSEA. The CDR3 totals 13 residues.

This chain uses TRBV28 with TRBJ2-1; the D call of TRBD2 rests on TCRdb alone, since no DNA is present to check it. Germline V gene lookup returns CDR1 MDHEN and CDR2 SYDVKM. This CDR3 comprises 17 residues. CDR3 loop: CASSSSISGRRYNEQFF.

The rearrangement links TRBV7-3 to TRBJ2-1. The CDR3 runs to 15 residues. The germline V gene has CDR1 SGHTA and CDR2 FQGTGA. The CDR3 spells CASSPDSYSYNEQFF.

The chain uses TRBV5-6 and TRBJ2-5. This CDR3 spans 12 amino acids. Germline V gene data show CDR1 as SGHDT and CDR2 as YYEEEE. This chain's CDR3 is CASSLVTETQYF.

V usage is TRBV4-3 and J usage is TRBJ2-7; TCRdb picks TRBD1, but there is no DNA to check that call. Germline V gives CDR1 LGHNA, CDR2 YSLEER. This CDR3 has 15 residues. The CDR3 reads CASSSGTGFSYEQYF.

The chain combines TRBV20-1 with TRBJ2-7. Germline CDR1 and CDR2: DFQATT and SNEGSKA (reference sequence). The CDR3 consists of 13 residues. The chain's CDR3 is CSAVGWDTYEQYF.

The chain recombines TRBV12-3 or TRBV12-4 with TRBJ1-6. This CDR3 region has 17 residues. This CDR3 is CASSLEGRGSYNSPLHF.

The chain recombines TRBV5-6 with TRBJ1-1. The CDR3 is made up of 16 amino acids. The V gene's germline CDR1 is SGHDT and CDR2 YYEEEE. This chain's CDR3 is CASSLVTAPLNPEAFF.

This rearrangement joins TRBV25-1 to TRBJ2-1; the D gene TCRdb calls, TRBD2, cannot be checked with no DNA. Germline V gene data show CDR1 as MGHDK and CDR2 as SYGVNS. CDR3 size: 15 residues. CDR3 amino acids: CASSEASGESNEQFF.

This chain uses TRBV7-2 with TRBJ1-1; the TCRdb D gene call, TRBD1, has no DNA to confirm it. From germline, CDR1 is SGHTA and CDR2 FQGNSA. The CDR3 totals 15 residues. The chain's CDR3 is CASSLGSGLNTEAFF.